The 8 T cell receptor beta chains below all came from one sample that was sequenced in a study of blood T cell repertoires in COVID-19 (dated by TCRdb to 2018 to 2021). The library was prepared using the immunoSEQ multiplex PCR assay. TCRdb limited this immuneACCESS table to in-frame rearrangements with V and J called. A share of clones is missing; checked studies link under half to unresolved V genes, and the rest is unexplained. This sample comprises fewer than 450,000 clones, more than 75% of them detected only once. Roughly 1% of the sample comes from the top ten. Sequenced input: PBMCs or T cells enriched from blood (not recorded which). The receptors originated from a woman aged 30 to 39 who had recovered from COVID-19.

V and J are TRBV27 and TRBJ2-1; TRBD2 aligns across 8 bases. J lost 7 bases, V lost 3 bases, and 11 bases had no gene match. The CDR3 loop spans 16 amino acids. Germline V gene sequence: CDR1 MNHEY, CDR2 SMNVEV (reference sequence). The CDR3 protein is CASSLGRGGRGNEQFF. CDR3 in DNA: TGTGCCAGCAGTTTGGGTCGGGGGGGCCGTGGAAATGAGCAGTTCTTC.

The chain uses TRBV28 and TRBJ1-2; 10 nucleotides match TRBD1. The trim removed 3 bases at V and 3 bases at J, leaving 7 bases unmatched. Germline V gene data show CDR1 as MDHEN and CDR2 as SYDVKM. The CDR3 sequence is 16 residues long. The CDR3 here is CASSFETGGRDYGYTF. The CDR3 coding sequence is TGTGCCAGCAGTTTTGAGACAGGGGGCCGTGACTATGGCTACACCTTC.

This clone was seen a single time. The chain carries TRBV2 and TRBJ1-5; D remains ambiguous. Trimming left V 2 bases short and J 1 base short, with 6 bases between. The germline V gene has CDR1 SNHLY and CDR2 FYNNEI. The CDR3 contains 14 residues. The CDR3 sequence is CASSETQSNQPQHF. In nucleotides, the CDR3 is TGTGCCAGCAGTGAAACACAGAGCAATCAGCCCCAGCATTTT.

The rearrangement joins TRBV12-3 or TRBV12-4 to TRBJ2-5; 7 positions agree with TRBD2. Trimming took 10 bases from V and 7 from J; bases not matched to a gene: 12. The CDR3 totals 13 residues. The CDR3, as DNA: TGTGCCACCTCCGGGACTACTCTGTGGACCCAGTACTTC. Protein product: CATSGTTLWTQYF.

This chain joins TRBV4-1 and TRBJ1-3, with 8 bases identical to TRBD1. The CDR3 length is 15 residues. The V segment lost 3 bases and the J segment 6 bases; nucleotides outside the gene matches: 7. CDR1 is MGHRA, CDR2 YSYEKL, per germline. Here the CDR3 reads CASSHGRGLENTIYF. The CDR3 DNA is TGCGCCAGCAGCCACGGCAGGGGGCTTGAAAACACCATATATTTT.

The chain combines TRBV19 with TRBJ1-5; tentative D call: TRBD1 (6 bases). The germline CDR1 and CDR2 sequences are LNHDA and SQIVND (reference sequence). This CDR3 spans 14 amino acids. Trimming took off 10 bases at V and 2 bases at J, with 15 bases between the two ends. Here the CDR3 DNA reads TGTGCCACTTACCCTCCAGGGGGCAATCAGCCCCAGCATTTT. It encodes CATYPPGGNQPQHF. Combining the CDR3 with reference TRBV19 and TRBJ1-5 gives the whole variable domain DGGITQSPKYLFRKEGQNVTLSCEQNLNHDAMYWYRQDPGQGLRLIYYSQIVNDFQKGDIAEGYSVSREKKESFPLTVTSAQKNPTAFYLCATYPPGGNQPQHFGDGTRLSIL.

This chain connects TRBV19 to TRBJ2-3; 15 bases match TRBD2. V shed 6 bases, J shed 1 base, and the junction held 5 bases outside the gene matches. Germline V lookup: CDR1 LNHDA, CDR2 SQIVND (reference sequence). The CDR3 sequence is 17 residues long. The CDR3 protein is CASRGLAGGPRTDTQYF. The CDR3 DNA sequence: TGTGCCAGTAGGGGACTAGCGGGGGGCCCGCGCACAGATACGCAGTATTTT. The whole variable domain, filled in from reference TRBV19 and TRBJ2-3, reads DGGITQSPKYLFRKEGQNVTLSCEQNLNHDAMYWYRQDPGQGLRLIYYSQIVNDFQKGDIAEGYSVSREKKESFPLTVTSAQKNPTAFYLCASRGLAGGPRTDTQYFGPGTRLTVL.

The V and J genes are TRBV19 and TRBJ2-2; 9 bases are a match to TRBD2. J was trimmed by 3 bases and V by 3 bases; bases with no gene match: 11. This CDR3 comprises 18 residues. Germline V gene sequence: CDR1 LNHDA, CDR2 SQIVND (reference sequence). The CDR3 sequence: CASSIKVSGGSYTGELFF. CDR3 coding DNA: TGTGCCAGTAGTATTAAGGTCAGCGGGGGGTCCTACACCGGGGAGCTGTTTTTT.